This TCR beta chain came from a study of CD8 T cells in ankylosing spondylitis. Germline CDR1 is SEHNR and CDR2 is FQNEAQ (reference sequence). This CDR3 region has 11 residues. V lost 4 bases and J lost 6, with 7 bases in between. Via MiXCR, TCRdb re-called the 5' RACE reads, giving one row per CDR3 protein. This table has approximately 100,000 distinct CDR3 sequences, 8% to 10% appearing once. The receptor comes from a male donor with ankylosing spondylitis or in good health (not recorded which). The sequencing input was blood, either unsorted or a sorted T cell fraction (not recorded which). The chain links TRBV7-9 to TRBJ2-7; D not certain. CDR3 nucleotide sequence: TGTGCCAGCAGCTCCCGAGGCGAGCAGTACTTC. This sequence encodes CASSSRGEQYF.